Following are 21 T cell receptor beta chains from one sample sequenced in a study of blood T cell repertoires in COVID-19. TCRdb keeps only in-frame clones here, not all; method: immunoSEQ multiplex PCR. Of 100,000 to 120,000 clones in the sample, around 64% were seen once. Sequenced sample: peripheral blood. These receptors all come from a woman in her 40s with acute or convalescent COVID-19.

This chain links TRBV6-6 with TRBJ1-2, with a weak D call TRBD1 (5 bases). Trimming pared 2 bases from V and 8 bases from J, leaving 21 bases between. The germline gives CDR1 MNHNY, CDR2 SVGAGI (reference sequence). The CDR3 has 16 residues. For the CDR3, the DNA is TGTGCCAGCAGTTACCCCGGGACCGGAGCGGGGTCGGGCTACACCTTC. It translates to CASSYPGTGAGSGYTF.

The chain has TRBV14 and TRBJ1-2, with D hard to call. This CDR3 is 14 amino acids long. The germline V gene encodes CDR1 SGHDN and CDR2 FVKESK. Trimming stripped 1 base from V and 0 bases from J, with 6 bases between. The CDR3 nucleotides are TGTGCCAGCAGCCAAGGCCCAGCTAACTATGGCTACACCTTC. Translation: CASSQGPANYGYTF.

The gene calls are TRBV19 and TRBJ2-7, with 10 bases identical to TRBD1. Germline CDR1 reads LNHDA; CDR2 reads SQIVND (reference sequence). Trimming removed 5 bases from V and 3 bases from J; junction bases left unmatched: 4. There are 14 residues in the CDR3. The CDR3 here is CASSETGGYYEQYF. Here the CDR3 DNA reads TGTGCCAGTAGTGAGACAGGGGGCTACTACGAGCAGTACTTC.

This clone has a handful of counts. This rearrangement joins TRBV14 to TRBJ2-1; 7 positions match TRBD2. The CDR3 has 16 residues. J gave up 9 bases and V 2 bases, and 13 bases lay outside the gene matches. Germline V gene lookup returns CDR1 SGHDN and CDR2 FVKESK. CDR3 sequence: CASSQFGGGLRVEQFF. In DNA form, the CDR3 reads TGTGCCAGCAGCCAATTCGGCGGGGGACTCCGGGTTGAGCAGTTCTTC. Full variable domain (remainder filled in from reference TRBV14 and TRBJ2-1): EAGVTQFPSHSVIEKGQTVTLRCDPISGHDNLYWYRRVMGKEIKFLLHFVKESKQDESGMPNNRFLAERTGGTYSTLKVQPAELEDSGVYFCASSQFGGGLRVEQFFGPGTRLTVL.

The CDR3 sequence: CATSGTAAYFGTEAFF. CDR3 nucleotides: TGTGCCACTTCCGGGACAGCGGCATACTTCGGGACTGAAGCTTTCTTT. V gene TRBV3-1 (or the pseudogene TRBV3-2) combines with J gene TRBJ1-1, with 7 nucleotides matching TRBD1. This CDR3 is built from 16 residues. Germline V gene data show CDR1 as LGHDT and CDR2 as YNNKEL (reference sequence). J lost 5 bases, V lost 10 bases, and 19 bases had no gene match.

V usage is TRBV6-5 and J usage is TRBJ1-2; 8 bases agree with TRBD1. V shed 6 bases, J shed 6 bases, and the junction held 9 bases outside the gene matches. The germline gives CDR1 MNHEY, CDR2 SVGAGI. CDR3 length: 14 residues. The CDR3 DNA sequence: TGTGCCAGCAGACCTAGTGGACAGGGACATGGCTACACCTTC. This sequence encodes CASRPSGQGHGYTF.

This clone showed up just once. The V call is TRBV14, the J call TRBJ2-1; 9 bases align to TRBD1. With V trimmed by 4 bases and J by 1 base, 17 bases remained unmatched. The CDR3 totals 20 residues. Germline V gives CDR1 SGHDN, CDR2 FVKESK. CDR3 DNA: TGTGCCAGCAGCCCCCTACCGGGGACAGGGAGGCTAGGGTCCTACAATGAGCAGTTCTTC. Translation: CASSPLPGTGRLGSYNEQFF.

The V gene is TRBV30, the J gene TRBJ2-4; D may be TRBD1 (5 bases). The germline V gene encodes CDR1 GTSNPN and CDR2 SVGIG (reference sequence). The V end lost 4 bases, the J end lost 1 base, and 14 bases lay between the germline ends. The CDR3 sequence is 15 residues long. The CDR3, as DNA: TGTGCCTGGATACCCAGCCCAGGGGCCAAAAACATTCAGTACTTC. Translating it yields CAWIPSPGAKNIQYF. The full variable domain, in which reference TRBV30 and TRBJ2-4 provide the parts outside the CDR3, is SQTIHQWPATLVQPVGSPLSLECTVEGTSNPNLYWYRQAAGRGLQLLFYSVGIGQISSEVPQNLSASRPQDRQFILSSKKLLLSDSGFYLCAWIPSPGAKNIQYFGAGTRLSVL.

The chain employs TRBV19 and TRBJ2-1, with 7 bases matching TRBD2. The V segment lost 6 bases and the J segment 4 bases; nucleotides outside the gene matches: 9. Germline CDR1 reads LNHDA; CDR2 reads SQIVND (reference sequence). This CDR3 has 15 amino acids. CDR3 sequence reads: CASRSGRGSYNEQFF. The CDR3 coding sequence is TGTGCCAGTAGGTCAGGGCGGGGGTCGTACAATGAGCAGTTCTTC.

The chain uses TRBV15 and TRBJ2-6; 9 nucleotides match TRBD1. Trimming at V came to 0 bases and at J to 4 bases, leaving 13 bases not matched to a gene. In germline, CDR1 is LNHNV, CDR2 YYDKDF (reference sequence). The CDR3 extends over 20 amino acids. DNA for the CDR3: TGTGCCACCAGCAGAGACCCACTCCGGGACAGGGTCTTAGGGGCCAACGTCCTGACTTTC. It is translated as CATSRDPLRDRVLGANVLTF.

The rearrangement links TRBV28 to TRBJ1-5, with no clear D. In germline, CDR1 is MDHEN, CDR2 SYDVKM. The CDR3 covers 12 residues. Trimming cost V 6 bases and J 0 bases, with 3 bases left between them. In DNA, the CDR3 is TGTGCCAGCAGCTATAGCAATCAGCCCCAGCATTTT. As protein: CASSYSNQPQHF.

This clone appeared once. In DNA form, the CDR3 reads TGTGCCAGCTCAGGGACATTAGTTGACACTGAAGCTTTCTTT. As protein: CASSGTLVDTEAFF. The V and J genes are TRBV18 and TRBJ1-1; perhaps TRBD1 as D (6 bases). The length of the CDR3 is 14 residues. Trimming removed 5 bases from V and 3 bases from J, with 13 bases in between. In germline, CDR1 is KGHSH, CDR2 LQKENI.

On this clone itself: The junction departs from the called germline gene at one end, perhaps through a read error. The chain is built from TRBV11-2 and TRBJ2-1; D gene unclear. Looked up from germline, CDR1 is SGHAT and CDR2 is FQNNGV. The CDR3 covers 13 residues. In DNA, the CDR3 is TGTGCCAGCAGCTTAGAATCCTTCAATGAGCAGTTCTTC. Amino acid sequence: CASSLESFNEQFF. The full variable domain, with the rest looked up from reference TRBV11-2 and TRBJ2-1, is EAGVAQSPRYKIIEKRQSVAFWCNPISGHATLYWYQQILGQGPKLLIQFQNNGVVDDSQLPKDRFSAERLKGVDSTLKIQPAKLEDSAVYLCASSLESFNEQFFGPGTRLTVL.

The chain links TRBV5-4 to TRBJ2-5; 8 bases agree with TRBD1. J gave up 5 bases and V 5 bases, and 8 bases lay outside the gene matches. CDR1 and CDR2 from the germline V gene are SGHNT and YYREEE (reference sequence). CDR3 length: 14 amino acids. The CDR3 sequence is CASRRSDREETQYF. The CDR3 nucleotides are TGTGCCAGCAGACGGTCGGACAGGGAGGAGACCCAGTACTTC.

The V gene is TRBV5-1, the J gene TRBJ2-1; 10 bases agree with TRBD2. Germline V CDR1 and CDR2: SGHRS, YFSETQ. V shed 4 bases and J 0 bases; nucleotides not matched to a gene: 7. The CDR3 extends over 17 amino acids. CDR3 protein: CASSLQASGSSYNEQFF. DNA of the CDR3: TGCGCCAGCAGCCTCCAGGCTAGCGGGAGCTCCTACAATGAGCAGTTCTTC.

This chain links TRBV4-1 with TRBJ2-3, with D tentatively TRBD2 (6 bases). The CDR3 is 13 amino acids. Germline assignment: CDR1 MGHRA and CDR2 YSYEKL. The V end lost 1 base, the J end lost 10 bases, and 12 bases lay between the germline ends. CDR3 protein: CASSQGGGVPQYF. The CDR3 DNA follows: TGCGCCAGCAGCCAAGGTGGAGGGGTTCCGCAGTATTTT.

The chain has TRBV6-5 and TRBJ1-1; 8 bases fit TRBD1. V lost 5 bases and J lost 4; bases outside the gene matches: 9. Germline V gives CDR1 MNHEY, CDR2 SVGAGI. The CDR3 is 15 residues long. The CDR3 spells CASSTGQGGGTEAFF. For the CDR3, the DNA is TGTGCCAGCAGTACCGGACAGGGCGGAGGCACTGAAGCTTTCTTT.

This chain links TRBV18 with TRBJ1-1; D is ambiguous. Germline V gene sequence: CDR1 KGHSH, CDR2 LQKENI. Trimming removed 1 base at V and 2 bases at J, with 8 bases between. The CDR3 consists of 14 residues. For the CDR3, the DNA is TGTGCCAGCTCACCACAGTATACTAACACTGAAGCTTTCTTT. Residues: CASSPQYTNTEAFF.

This chain joins TRBV2 and TRBJ2-2, with D uncertain. The CDR3 is made up of 16 amino acids. Germline V gene sequence: CDR1 SNHLY, CDR2 FYNNEI. V shed 7 bases and J shed 0 bases, with 15 bases lying between them. The chain's CDR3 is CASKRALSPNTGELFF. CDR3 sequence (DNA): TGTGCCAGCAAGAGAGCACTTTCCCCGAACACCGGGGAGCTGTTTTTT.

This chain links TRBV3-1 (or the pseudogene TRBV3-2) with TRBJ1-6; 7 bases map to TRBD1. Germline values: CDR1 LGHDT, CDR2 YNNKEL (reference sequence). This CDR3 spans 18 amino acids. The V segment lost 4 bases and the J segment 0 bases; nucleotides outside the gene matches: 9. The CDR3 bases are TGTGCCAGCAGCCCTTGGACAGGAGTGGGCTCCTATAATTCACCCCTCCACTTT. This translates into CASSPWTGVGSYNSPLHF.

The rearrangement uses TRBV30 and TRBJ2-7; TRBD1 is a possible D gene (5 bases). CDR3 length: 12 amino acids. V was pared by 5 bases and J by 10 bases, with 18 bases between. The germline V gene has CDR1 GTSNPN and CDR2 SVGIG (reference sequence). The CDR3 DNA is TGTGCCTGGTCTGCAGGGTTTTCAAACCAGTACTTC. Its translation: CAWSAGFSNQYF.